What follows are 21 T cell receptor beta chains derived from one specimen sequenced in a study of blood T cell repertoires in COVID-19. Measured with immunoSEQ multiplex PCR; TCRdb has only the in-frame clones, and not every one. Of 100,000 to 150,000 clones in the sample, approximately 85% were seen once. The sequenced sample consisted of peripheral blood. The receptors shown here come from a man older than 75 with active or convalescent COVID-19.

The CDR3 here is CASSLGLQGSEQYF. DNA of the CDR3: TGTGCCAGCAGCTTGGGCTTGCAGGGCTCCGAGCAGTACTTC. This chain uses TRBV5-6 with TRBJ2-7; D possibly corresponds to TRBD1 (5 bases). The CDR3 is made up of 14 amino acids. CDR1 and CDR2 from the germline V gene are SGHDT and YYEEEE. The V end was cut by 0 bases, the J end by 6 bases, with 13 bases between.

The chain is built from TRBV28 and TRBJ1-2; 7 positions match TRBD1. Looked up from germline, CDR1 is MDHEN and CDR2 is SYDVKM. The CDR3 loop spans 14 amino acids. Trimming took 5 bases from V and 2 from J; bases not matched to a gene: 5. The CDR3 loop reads CASSPLTGNYGYTF. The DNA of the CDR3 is TGTGCCAGCAGTCCCCTGACAGGGAACTATGGCTACACCTTC.

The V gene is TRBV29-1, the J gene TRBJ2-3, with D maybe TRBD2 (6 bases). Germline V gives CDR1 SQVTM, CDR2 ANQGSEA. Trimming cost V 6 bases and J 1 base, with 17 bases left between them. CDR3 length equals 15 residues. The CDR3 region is CSVLAGSGGTDTQYF. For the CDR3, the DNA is TGCAGCGTCCTGGCGGGGTCGGGGGGCACAGATACGCAGTATTTT.

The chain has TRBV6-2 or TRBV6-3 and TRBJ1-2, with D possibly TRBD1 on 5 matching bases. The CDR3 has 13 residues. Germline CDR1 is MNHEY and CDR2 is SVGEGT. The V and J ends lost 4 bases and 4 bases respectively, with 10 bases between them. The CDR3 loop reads CASSLTASYGYTF. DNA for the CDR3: TGTGCCAGCAGTTTGACAGCAAGCTATGGCTACACCTTC.

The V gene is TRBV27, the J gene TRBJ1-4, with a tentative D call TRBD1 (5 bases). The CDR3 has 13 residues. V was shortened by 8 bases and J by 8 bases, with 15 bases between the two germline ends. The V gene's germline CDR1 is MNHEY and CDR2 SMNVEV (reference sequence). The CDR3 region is CASRGHPEEKLFF. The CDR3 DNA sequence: TGTGCCAGCCGTGGACACCCGGAGGAAAAACTGTTTTTT.

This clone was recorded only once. The CDR3 loop reads CATSDRQDYGYTF. The CDR3 DNA is TGTGCCACCAGTGATCGACAGGACTATGGCTACACCTTC. J is TRBJ1-2 and V is TRBV24-1; D may be TRBD1 (6 bases). Trimming cost V 3 bases and J 3 bases, with 7 bases left between them. The CDR3 has 13 residues. The germline CDR1 and CDR2 sequences are KGHDR and SFDVKD.

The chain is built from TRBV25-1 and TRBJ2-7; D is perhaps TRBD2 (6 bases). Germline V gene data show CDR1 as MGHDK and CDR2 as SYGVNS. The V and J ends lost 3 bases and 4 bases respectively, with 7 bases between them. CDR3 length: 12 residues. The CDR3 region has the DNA TGTGCCAGCAGTGAGGGGACTTACGAGCAGTACTTC. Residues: CASSEGTYEQYF.

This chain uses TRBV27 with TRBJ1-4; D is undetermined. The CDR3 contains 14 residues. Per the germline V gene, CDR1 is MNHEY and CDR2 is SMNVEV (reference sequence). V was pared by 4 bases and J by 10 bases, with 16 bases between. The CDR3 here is CASSWRIQIGKLFF. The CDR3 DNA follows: TGTGCCAGCAGTTGGCGGATCCAAATAGGAAAACTGTTTTTT. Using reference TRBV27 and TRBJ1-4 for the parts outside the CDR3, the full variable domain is EAQVTQNPRYLITVTGKKLTVTCSQNMNHEYMSWYRQDPGLGLRQIYYSMNVEVTDKGDVPEGYKVSRKEKRNFPLILESPSPNQTSLYFCASSWRIQIGKLFFGSGTQLSVL.

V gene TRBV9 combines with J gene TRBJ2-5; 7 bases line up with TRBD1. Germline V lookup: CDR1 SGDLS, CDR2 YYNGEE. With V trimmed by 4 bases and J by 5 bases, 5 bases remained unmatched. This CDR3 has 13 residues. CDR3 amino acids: CASSPRQGETQYF. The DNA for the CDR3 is TGTGCCAGCAGCCCTAGACAGGGCGAGACCCAGTACTTC. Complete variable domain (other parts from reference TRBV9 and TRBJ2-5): DSGVTQTPKHLITATGQRVTLRCSPRSGDLSVYWYQQSLDQGLQFLIQYYNGEERAKGNILERFSAQQFPDLHSELNLSSLELGDSALYFCASSPRQGETQYFGPGTRLLVL.

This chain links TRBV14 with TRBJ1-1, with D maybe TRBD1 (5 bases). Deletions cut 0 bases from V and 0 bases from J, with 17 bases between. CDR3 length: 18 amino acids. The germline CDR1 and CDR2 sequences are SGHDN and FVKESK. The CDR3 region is CASSQEFLGGRMNTEAFF. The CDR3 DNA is TGTGCCAGCAGCCAAGAATTTCTTGGGGGGAGGATGAACACTGAAGCTTTCTTT.

Written as DNA, the CDR3 is TGTGCCAGTAGTATAGATACACAGGGGAAGCAAAGGCCCCAGCATTTT. Translating it yields CASSIDTQGKQRPQHF. The V and J genes are TRBV19 and TRBJ1-5; 7 bases are a match to TRBD1. Germline V CDR1 and CDR2: LNHDA, SQIVND (reference sequence). There are 16 residues in the CDR3. The V segment lost 0 bases and the J segment 9 bases; nucleotides outside the gene matches: 11. Together with reference TRBV19 and TRBJ1-5, the CDR3 gives the full variable domain: DGGITQSPKYLFRKEGQNVTLSCEQNLNHDAMYWYRQDPGQGLRLIYYSQIVNDFQKGDIAEGYSVSREKKESFPLTVTSAQKNPTAFYLCASSIDTQGKQRPQHFGDGTRLSIL.

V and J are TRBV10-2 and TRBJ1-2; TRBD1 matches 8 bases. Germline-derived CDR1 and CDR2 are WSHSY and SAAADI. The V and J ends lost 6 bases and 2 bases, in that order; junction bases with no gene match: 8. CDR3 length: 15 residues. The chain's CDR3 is CASSSLTGVNYGYTF. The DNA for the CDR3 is TGCGCCAGCAGCAGCTTGACAGGGGTGAACTATGGCTACACCTTC.

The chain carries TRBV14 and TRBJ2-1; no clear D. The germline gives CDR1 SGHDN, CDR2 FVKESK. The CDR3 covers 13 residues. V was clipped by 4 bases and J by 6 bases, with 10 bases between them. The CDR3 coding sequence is TGTGCCAGCAGCCGCGGCGCCCCCAATGAGCAGTTCTTC. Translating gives CASSRGAPNEQFF.

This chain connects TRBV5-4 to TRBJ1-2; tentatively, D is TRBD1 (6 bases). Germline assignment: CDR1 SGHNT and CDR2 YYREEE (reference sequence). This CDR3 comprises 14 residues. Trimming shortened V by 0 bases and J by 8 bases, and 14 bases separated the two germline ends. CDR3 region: CASSLGQGPEGYTF. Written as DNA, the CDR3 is TGTGCCAGCAGCTTGGGTCAGGGGCCTGAGGGCTACACCTTC.

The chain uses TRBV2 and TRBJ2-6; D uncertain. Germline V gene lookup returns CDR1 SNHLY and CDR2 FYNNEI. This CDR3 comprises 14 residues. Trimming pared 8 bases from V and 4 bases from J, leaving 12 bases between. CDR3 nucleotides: TGTGCCAGCCGGAGTTCTAACGGGGCCAACGTCCTGACTTTC. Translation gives CASRSSNGANVLTF.

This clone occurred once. CDR3 in DNA: TGTGCCAGCAGCGTAGCTACGAGGAGCTATGGCTACACCTTC. Translation: CASSVATRSYGYTF. The gene calls are TRBV9 and TRBJ1-2, with D unresolved. Germline loops: CDR1 SGDLS, CDR2 YYNGEE. Trimming pared 0 bases from V and 4 bases from J, leaving 10 bases between. This CDR3 has 14 residues. The whole variable domain, filled in from reference TRBV9 and TRBJ1-2, reads DSGVTQTPKHLITATGQRVTLRCSPRSGDLSVYWYQQSLDQGLQFLIQYYNGEERAKGNILERFSAQQFPDLHSELNLSSLELGDSALYFCASSVATRSYGYTFGSGTRLTVV.

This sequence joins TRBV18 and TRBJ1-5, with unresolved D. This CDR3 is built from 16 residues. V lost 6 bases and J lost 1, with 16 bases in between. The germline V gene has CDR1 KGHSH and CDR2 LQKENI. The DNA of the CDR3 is TGTGCCAGCTCGCCCGGTCTGCTCGGGAGCAATCAGCCCCAGCATTTT. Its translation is CASSPGLLGSNQPQHF.

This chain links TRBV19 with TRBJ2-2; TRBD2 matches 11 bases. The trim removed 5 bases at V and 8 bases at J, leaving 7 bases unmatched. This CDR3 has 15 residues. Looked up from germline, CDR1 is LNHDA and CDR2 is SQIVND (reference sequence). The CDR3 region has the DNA TGTGCCAGTAGTTCACTAGCGGGAGTAACTGGGGAGCTGTTTTTT. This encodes CASSSLAGVTGELFF.

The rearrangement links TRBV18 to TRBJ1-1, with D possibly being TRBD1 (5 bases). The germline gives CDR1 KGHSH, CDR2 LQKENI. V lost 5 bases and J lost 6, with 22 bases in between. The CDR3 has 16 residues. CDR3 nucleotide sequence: TGTGCCAGCTCAATAAACGCCTTTGGGGCTTTGTCTGAAGCTTTCTTT. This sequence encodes CASSINAFGALSEAFF. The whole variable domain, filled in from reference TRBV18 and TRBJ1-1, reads NAGVMQNPRHLVRRRGQEARLRCSPMKGHSHVYWYRQLPEEGLKFMVYLQKENIIDESGMPKERFSAEFPKEGPSILRIQQVVRGDSAAYFCASSINAFGALSEAFFGQGTRLTVV.

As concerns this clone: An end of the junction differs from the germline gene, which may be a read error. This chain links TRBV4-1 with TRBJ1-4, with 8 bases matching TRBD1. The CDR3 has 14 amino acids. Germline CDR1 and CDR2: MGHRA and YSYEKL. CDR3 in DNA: TGCGCCAGCAGTCAAGACAGGGGCACTGAAAAACTGTTTTTT. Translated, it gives CASSQDRGTEKLFF.

The CDR3 protein is CASRTRWGDGEQFF. Here the CDR3 DNA reads TGTGCCAGCAGAACCCGGTGGGGGGACGGTGAGCAGTTCTTC. This rearrangement joins TRBV7-2 to TRBJ2-1, with a possible D match to TRBD2 (6 bases). V lost 6 bases, J lost 9 bases, and 18 bases lay in between. CDR3 length equals 14 residues. From germline, CDR1 is SGHTA and CDR2 FQGNSA.